This T cell receptor beta chain was recovered during a study of human T cells and chemical hapten exposure. Study information: Sensitization involved placing 2% DPC onto a roughly 2 cm by roughly 2 cm region of upper inner arm skin.

TCRdb reprocessed the RACE reads via MiXCR and lists one record per CDR3 protein. Of roughly 100,000 distinct CDR3 sequences in the sample, approximately 9.9% are singletons; the top ten hold 3.5%. This CDR3 spans 15 amino acids. V lost 7 bases and J 0 bases, leaving 15 bases between the germline ends. From germline, CDR1 is SGHTA and CDR2 FQGNSA. This clonotype has just a few counts. Specified time point: patch test 1, 2 weeks after DPC sensitization. Noted treatment: therapeutic diphenylcyclopropenone sensitization with weekly scalp DPC. The rearrangement joins TRBV7-2 to TRBJ1-1, with a possible D match to TRBD1 (5 bases). The sequence derives from a woman aged 40-49 years with alopecia areata. Some clones in this sample may be carry-over from other donors' samples. Sequencing used whole blood, obtained in connection with sensitization to the hapten diphenylcyclopropenone (DPC). In DNA, the CDR3 is TGTGCCAGCATGTTCACGGGGGGGATGAACACTGAAGCTTTCTTT. Protein: CASMFTGGMNTEAFF.